This TCR beta chain was identified in a study of blood T cells in healthy people across ages. Study-wide background: Template switching picked up about one barcoded beta molecule for each two T cells.

Sample donors were healthy Caucasian individuals that came from Russia, aged 6 to 90. Researchers isolated at least 7 million PBMCs per sample. Germline V gene lookup returns CDR1 SGHTA and CDR2 FQGNSA. The length of the CDR3 is 15 residues. Using a J-beta primer mix together with a sample-barcoded 5' primer, a second PCR was run for about 6 to 12 cycles. TCRdb ran MiXCR on the 5' RACE reads and lists one entry per CDR3 protein. The data show some 730,000 distinct CDR3 sequences, approximately 21% seen once. This clonotype was observed a few times. The sequenced sample consisted of blood. The V gene is TRBV7-2, the J gene TRBJ2-5; D remains unclear. The better agreement between TRBJ2-1 and the DNA end casts doubt on the J call. The TCR originated in a man aged 70-80 years in good health. CDR3 sequence (DNA): TGTGCCAGCAGCCCGACTGCGCAGGAGTACAATGAGCAGTTCTTC. Its protein is CASSPTAQEYNEQFF.